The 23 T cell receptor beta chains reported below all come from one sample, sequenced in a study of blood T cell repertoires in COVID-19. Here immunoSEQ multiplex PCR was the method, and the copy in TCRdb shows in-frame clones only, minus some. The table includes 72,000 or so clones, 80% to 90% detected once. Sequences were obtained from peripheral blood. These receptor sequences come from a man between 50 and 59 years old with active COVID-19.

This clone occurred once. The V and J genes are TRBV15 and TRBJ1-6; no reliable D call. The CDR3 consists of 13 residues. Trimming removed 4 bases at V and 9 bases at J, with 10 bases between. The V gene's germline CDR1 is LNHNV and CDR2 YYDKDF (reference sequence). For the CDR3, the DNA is TGTGCCACCAGCACCGGACTCCTTTCACCCCTCCACTTT. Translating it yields CATSTGLLSPLHF.

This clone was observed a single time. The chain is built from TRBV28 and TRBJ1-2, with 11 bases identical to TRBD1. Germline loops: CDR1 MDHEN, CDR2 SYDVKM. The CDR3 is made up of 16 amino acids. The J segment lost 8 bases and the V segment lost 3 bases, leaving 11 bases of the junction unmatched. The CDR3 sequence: CASSFLGTGGRGGYTF. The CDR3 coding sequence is TGTGCCAGCAGTTTTCTAGGGACAGGGGGTAGGGGCGGCTACACCTTC.

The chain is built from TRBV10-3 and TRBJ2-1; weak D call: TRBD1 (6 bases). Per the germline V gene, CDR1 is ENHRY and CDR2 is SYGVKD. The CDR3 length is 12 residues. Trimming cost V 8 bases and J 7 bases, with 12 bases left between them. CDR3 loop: CAIAGTLNEQFF. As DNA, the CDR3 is TGTGCCATCGCCGGGACATTGAATGAGCAGTTCTTC.

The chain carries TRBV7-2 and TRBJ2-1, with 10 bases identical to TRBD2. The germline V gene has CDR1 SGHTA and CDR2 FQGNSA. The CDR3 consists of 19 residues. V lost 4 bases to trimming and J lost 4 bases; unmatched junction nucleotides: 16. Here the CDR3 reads CASSSSGLAGVLVYNEQFF. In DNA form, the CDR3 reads TGTGCCAGCAGCTCGTCGGGGCTAGCGGGGGTTTTGGTTTACAATGAGCAGTTCTTC.

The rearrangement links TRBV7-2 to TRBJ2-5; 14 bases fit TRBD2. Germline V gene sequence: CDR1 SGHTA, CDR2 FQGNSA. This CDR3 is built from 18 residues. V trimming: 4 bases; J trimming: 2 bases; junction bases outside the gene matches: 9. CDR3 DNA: TGTGCCAGCAGCTCACCGGGCTGGACTAGCGGGAGGCAAGAGACCCAGTACTTC. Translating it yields CASSSPGWTSGRQETQYF.

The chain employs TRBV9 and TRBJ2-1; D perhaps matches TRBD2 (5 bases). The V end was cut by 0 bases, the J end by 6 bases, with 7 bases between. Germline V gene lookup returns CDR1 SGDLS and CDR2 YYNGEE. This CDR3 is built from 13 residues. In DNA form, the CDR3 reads TGTGCCAGCAGCGTAGCGAGCGGCAATGAGCAGTTCTTC. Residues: CASSVASGNEQFF.

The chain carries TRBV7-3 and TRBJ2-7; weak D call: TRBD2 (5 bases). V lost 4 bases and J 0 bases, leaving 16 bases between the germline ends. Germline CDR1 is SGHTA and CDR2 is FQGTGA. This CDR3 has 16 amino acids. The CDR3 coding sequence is TGTGCCAGCAGCTACCTTGGCGGGTCATCCTCCTACGAGCAGTACTTC. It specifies CASSYLGGSSSYEQYF.

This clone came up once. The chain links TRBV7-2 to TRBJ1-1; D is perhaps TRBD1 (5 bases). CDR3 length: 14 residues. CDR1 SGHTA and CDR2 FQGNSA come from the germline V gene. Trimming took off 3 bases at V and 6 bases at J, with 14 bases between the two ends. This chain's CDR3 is CASSFSQGQAEAFF. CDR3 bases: TGTGCCAGCAGCTTTTCCCAGGGTCAGGCTGAAGCTTTCTTT.

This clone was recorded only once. The CDR3 reads CASSQGTSPSTDTQYF. The DNA for the CDR3 is TGCGCCAGCAGCCAAGGGACTAGCCCAAGCACAGATACGCAGTATTTT. The rearrangement uses TRBV4-1 and TRBJ2-3, with 8 bases fitting TRBD2. In germline, CDR1 is MGHRA, CDR2 YSYEKL. This CDR3 has 16 residues. V shed 1 base, J shed 0 bases, and the junction held 3 bases outside the gene matches.

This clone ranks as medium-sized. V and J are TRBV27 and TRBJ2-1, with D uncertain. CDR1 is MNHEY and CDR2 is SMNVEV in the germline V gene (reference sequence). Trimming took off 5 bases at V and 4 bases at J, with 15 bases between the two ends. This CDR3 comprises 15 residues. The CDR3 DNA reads TGTGCCAGCAGTCCTTCAGGTCCCTGGTACAATGAGCAGTTCTTC. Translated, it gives CASSPSGPWYNEQFF.

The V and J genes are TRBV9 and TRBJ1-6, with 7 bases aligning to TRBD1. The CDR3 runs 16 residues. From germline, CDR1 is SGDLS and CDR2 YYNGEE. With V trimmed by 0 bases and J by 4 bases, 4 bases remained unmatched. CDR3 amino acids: CASSVGSGQYNSPLHF. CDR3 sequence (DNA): TGTGCCAGCAGCGTAGGATCGGGACAGTATAATTCACCCCTCCACTTT. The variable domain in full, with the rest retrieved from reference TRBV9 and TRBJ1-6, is DSGVTQTPKHLITATGQRVTLRCSPRSGDLSVYWYQQSLDQGLQFLIQYYNGEERAKGNILERFSAQQFPDLHSELNLSSLELGDSALYFCASSVGSGQYNSPLHFGNGTRLTVT.

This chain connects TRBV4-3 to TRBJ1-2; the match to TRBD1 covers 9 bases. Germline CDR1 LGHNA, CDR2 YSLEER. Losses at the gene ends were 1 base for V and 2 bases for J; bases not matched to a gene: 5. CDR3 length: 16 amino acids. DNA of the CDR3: TGCGCCAGCAGCCAAGTCCGGGACAGGGTGAACTATGGCTACACCTTC. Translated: CASSQVRDRVNYGYTF.

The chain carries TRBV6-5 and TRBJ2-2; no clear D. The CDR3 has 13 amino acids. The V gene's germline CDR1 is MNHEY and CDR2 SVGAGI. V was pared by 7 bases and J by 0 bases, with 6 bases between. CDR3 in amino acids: CASISTNTGELFF. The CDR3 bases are TGTGCCAGCATTTCTACGAACACCGGGGAGCTGTTTTTT.

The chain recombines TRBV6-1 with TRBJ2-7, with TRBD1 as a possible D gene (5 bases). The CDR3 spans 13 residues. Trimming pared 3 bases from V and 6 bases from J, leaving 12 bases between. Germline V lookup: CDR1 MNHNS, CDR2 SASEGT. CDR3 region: CASSDGQGFEQYF. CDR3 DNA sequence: TGTGCCAGCAGTGATGGTCAGGGTTTCGAGCAGTACTTC.

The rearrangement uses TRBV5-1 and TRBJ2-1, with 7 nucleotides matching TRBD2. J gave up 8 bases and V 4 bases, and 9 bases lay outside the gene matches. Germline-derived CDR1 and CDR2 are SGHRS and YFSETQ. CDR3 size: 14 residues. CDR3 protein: CASSIGTTLDEQFF. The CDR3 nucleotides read TGCGCCAGCAGCATTGGGACTACCTTGGATGAGCAGTTCTTC. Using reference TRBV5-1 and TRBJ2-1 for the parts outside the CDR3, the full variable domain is KAGVTQTPRYLIKTRGQQVTLSCSPISGHRSVSWYQQTPGQGLQFLFEYFSETQRNKGNFPGRFSGRQFSNSRSEMNVSTLELGDSALYLCASSIGTTLDEQFFGPGTRLTVL.

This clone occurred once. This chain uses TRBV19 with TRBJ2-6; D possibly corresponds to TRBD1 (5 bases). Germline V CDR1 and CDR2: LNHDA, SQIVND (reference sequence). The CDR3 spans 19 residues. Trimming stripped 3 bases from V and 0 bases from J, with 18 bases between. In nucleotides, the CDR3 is TGTGCCAGTAGTATGTTCCCGACAGATGGGGCCTCTGGGGCCAACGTCCTGACTTTC. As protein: CASSMFPTDGASGANVLTF.

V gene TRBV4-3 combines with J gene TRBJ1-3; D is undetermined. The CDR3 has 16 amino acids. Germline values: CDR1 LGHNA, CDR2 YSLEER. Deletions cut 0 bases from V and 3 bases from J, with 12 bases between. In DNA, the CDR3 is TGCGCCAGCAGCCAAGATCAGCTTCAGGTTGGAAACACCATATATTTT. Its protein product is CASSQDQLQVGNTIYF.

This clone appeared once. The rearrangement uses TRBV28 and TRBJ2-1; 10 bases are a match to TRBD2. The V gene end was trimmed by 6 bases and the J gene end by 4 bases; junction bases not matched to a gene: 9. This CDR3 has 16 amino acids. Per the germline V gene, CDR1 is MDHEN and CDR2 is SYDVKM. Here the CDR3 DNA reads TGTGCCAGCAGCCCTAGCGGGAGTTTGGTTTACAATGAGCAGTTCTTC. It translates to CASSPSGSLVYNEQFF.

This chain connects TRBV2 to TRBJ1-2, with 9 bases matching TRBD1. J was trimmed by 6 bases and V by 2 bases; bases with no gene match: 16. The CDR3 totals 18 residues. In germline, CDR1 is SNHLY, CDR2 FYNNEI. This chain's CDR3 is CASSESVLTGQGYNGYTF. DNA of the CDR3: TGTGCCAGCAGTGAAAGTGTGTTGACGGGACAGGGATATAATGGCTACACCTTC.

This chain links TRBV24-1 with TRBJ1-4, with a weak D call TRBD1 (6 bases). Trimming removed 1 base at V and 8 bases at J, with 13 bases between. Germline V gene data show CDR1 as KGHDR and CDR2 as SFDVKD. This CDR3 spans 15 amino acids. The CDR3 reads CATSDLATGSEKLFF. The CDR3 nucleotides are TGTGCCACCAGTGATTTAGCCACAGGGAGCGAAAAACTGTTTTTT.

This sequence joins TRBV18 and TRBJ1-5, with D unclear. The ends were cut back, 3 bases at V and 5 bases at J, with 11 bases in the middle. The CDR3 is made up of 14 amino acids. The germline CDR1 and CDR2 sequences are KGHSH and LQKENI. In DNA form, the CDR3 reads TGTGCCAGCTCACCGTCCGGGGATCATCAGCCCCAGCATTTT. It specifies CASSPSGDHQPQHF.

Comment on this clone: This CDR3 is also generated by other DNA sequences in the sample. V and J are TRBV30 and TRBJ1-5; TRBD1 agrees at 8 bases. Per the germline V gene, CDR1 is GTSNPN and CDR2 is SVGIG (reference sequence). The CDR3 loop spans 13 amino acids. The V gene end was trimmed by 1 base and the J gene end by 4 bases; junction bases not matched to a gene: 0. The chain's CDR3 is CAWSGQGNQPQHF. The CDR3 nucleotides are TGTGCCTGGAGTGGACAGGGGAATCAGCCCCAGCATTTT. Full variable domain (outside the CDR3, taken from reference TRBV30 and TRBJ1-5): SQTIHQWPATLVQPVGSPLSLECTVEGTSNPNLYWYRQAAGRGLQLLFYSVGIGQISSEVPQNLSASRPQDRQFILSSKKLLLSDSGFYLCAWSGQGNQPQHFGDGTRLSIL.

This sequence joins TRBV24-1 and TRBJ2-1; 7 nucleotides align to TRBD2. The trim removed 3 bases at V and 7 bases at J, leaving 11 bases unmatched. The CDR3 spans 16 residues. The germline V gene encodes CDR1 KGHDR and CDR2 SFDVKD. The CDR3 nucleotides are TGTGCCACCAGTGATCCAAGCGGGATCCGATCGAATGAGCAGTTCTTC. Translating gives CATSDPSGIRSNEQFF.